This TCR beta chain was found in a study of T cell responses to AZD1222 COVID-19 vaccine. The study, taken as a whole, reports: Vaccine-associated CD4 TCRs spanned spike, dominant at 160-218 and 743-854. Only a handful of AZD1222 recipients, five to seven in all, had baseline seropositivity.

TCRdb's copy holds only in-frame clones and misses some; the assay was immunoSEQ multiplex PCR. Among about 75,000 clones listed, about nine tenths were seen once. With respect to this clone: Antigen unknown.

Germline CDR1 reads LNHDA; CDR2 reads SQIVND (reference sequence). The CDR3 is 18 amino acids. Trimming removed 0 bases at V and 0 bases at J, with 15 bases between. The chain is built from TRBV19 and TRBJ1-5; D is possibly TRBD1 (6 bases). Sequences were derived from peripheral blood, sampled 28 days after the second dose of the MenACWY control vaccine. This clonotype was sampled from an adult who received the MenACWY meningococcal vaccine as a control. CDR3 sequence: CASSIDKGMGHSNQPQHF. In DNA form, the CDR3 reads TGTGCCAGTAGTATAGATAAAGGGATGGGACATAGCAATCAGCCCCAGCATTTT.